Presented here are 23 T cell receptor beta chains from one specimen sequenced in a study of T cell repertoires in cytomegalovirus infection. From the reads, TCRdb called clonotypes with MiXCR, one entry per CDR3 protein. The repertoire consists of approximately 190,000 distinct CDR3 sequences, with roughly 30% occurring once and the leading ten covering approximately 31%. The sequencing input was PBMCs. The source is a human donor in good health (CMV status not recorded). Some clones in this sample may be carry-over from other donors' samples.

The chain carries TRBV14 and TRBJ2-4; 8 bases agree with TRBD2. CDR3 length equals 15 residues. Per germline, CDR1 SGHDN and CDR2 FVKESK. The J segment lost 4 bases and the V segment lost 4 bases, leaving 6 bases of the junction unmatched. The CDR3 protein is CASSLSGIRKNIQYF. The CDR3, as DNA: TGTGCCAGCAGCCTTAGCGGGATACGGAAAAACATTCAGTACTTC.

This clonotype was recorded a few times. The chain links TRBV5-1 to TRBJ1-1, with TRBD1 matching 11 bases. V shed 2 bases, J shed 1 base, and the junction held 7 bases outside the gene matches. Germline V gene lookup returns CDR1 SGHRS and CDR2 YFSETQ. The CDR3 length is 17 residues. Here the CDR3 DNA reads TGCGCCAGCAGCTTTAGGGGGACAGGGGGACCGAACACTGAAGCTTTCTTT. The encoded protein is CASSFRGTGGPNTEAFF.

This clonotype was counted a few times. The rearrangement uses TRBV5-5 and TRBJ1-6, with TRBD1 matching 8 bases. The CDR3 has 16 amino acids. Germline CDR1 SGHKS, CDR2 YYEKEE (reference sequence). With V trimmed by 0 bases and J by 8 bases, 7 bases remained unmatched. CDR3 sequence reads: CASSLESAGGDSPLHF. The CDR3 DNA follows: TGTGCCAGCAGCTTGGAGTCAGCAGGGGGCGATTCACCCCTCCACTTT.

This clonotype was detected only a few times. The gene calls are TRBV12-3 or TRBV12-4 and TRBJ1-2; weak D call: TRBD1 (6 bases). With 5 bases removed from V and 2 bases from J, the gap between germline ends came to 9 bases. This CDR3 contains 13 residues. The DNA of the CDR3 is TGTGCCAGCAGTCCCGACAGGAACTATGGCTACACCTTC. Translating it yields CASSPDRNYGYTF.

This clonotype has ten or more counts. The J gene is TRBJ1-5, the V gene TRBV12-3 or TRBV12-4; 7 nucleotides align to TRBD1. Germline trimming cut 6 bases from V and 6 bases from J; bases unmatched to any gene: 8. The CDR3 is 14 amino acids. DNA of the CDR3: TGTGCCAGCAGCTTGGACAGGCCGGGTCAGCCCCAGCATTTT. Translation: CASSLDRPGQPQHF.

This clonotype was seen many times. The rearrangement joins TRBV6-1 to TRBJ1-1; TRBD1 matches at 7 bases. The ends lost 6 bases at V and 3 bases at J; junction bases unmatched: 7. CDR3 length equals 14 residues. Germline assignment: CDR1 MNHNS and CDR2 SASEGT. This chain's CDR3 is CASRLDREDTEAFF. The CDR3 nucleotides are TGTGCCAGCAGATTAGACAGGGAGGACACTGAAGCTTTCTTT.

This sequence joins TRBV7-6 and TRBJ1-2, with 7 bases fitting TRBD1. The CDR3 has 16 amino acids. From germline, CDR1 is SGHVS and CDR2 FNYEAQ. The ends lost 4 bases at V and 5 bases at J; junction bases unmatched: 13. The CDR3 coding sequence is TGTGCCAGCAGCTCTAAAGTCGGGGACAGCCTTTATGGCTACACCTTC. It is translated as CASSSKVGDSLYGYTF.

The rearrangement uses TRBV7-6 and TRBJ1-4; D unclear. The ends were cut back, 4 bases at V and 8 bases at J, with 14 bases in the middle. Germline V CDR1 and CDR2: SGHVS, FNYEAQ. The CDR3 totals 14 residues. CDR3 region: CASSSGFGGEKLFF. The CDR3 region has the DNA TGTGCCAGCAGCTCCGGGTTCGGAGGGGAAAAACTGTTTTTT.

This clonotype was counted a few times. A read error may account for a junction end that differs from germline. The chain combines TRBV7-2 with TRBJ1-2; D gene ambiguous. The CDR3 sequence is 14 residues long. The germline V gene has CDR1 SGHTA and CDR2 FQGNSA. This chain's CDR3 is CANSLDSVSYGYTF. CDR3 coding DNA: TGTGCCAACAGCTTAGATTCTGTATCCTATGGCTACACCTTC.

Details on this clonotype: At one boundary the junction diverges from the germline segment, which might be a read error. The chain is built from TRBV5-3 and TRBJ2-2; 7 nucleotides agree with TRBD2. TRBV5-3 is assigned to the ORF class and has an uncertain function. There are 14 residues in the CDR3. CDR3 nucleotides: TGTGCCAGCAGCTTCGGTGGGGAGGGCGGGGAGCTGTTTTTT. Translating it yields CASSFGGEGGELFF.

In its sample, this clonotype was seen a few times. The J gene is TRBJ1-2, the V gene TRBV29-1, with a tentative D call TRBD1 (6 bases). The CDR3 has 14 residues. Per germline, CDR1 SQVTM and CDR2 ANQGSEA. Trimming cost V 6 bases and J 0 bases, with 14 bases left between them. CDR3 sequence reads: CSVDDRPANYGYTF. The CDR3 region has the DNA TGCAGCGTGGATGACAGGCCAGCTAACTATGGCTACACCTTC.

The table lists this clonotype with a few counts. The V and J genes are TRBV7-2 and TRBJ2-2; D not resolved. The CDR3 is made up of 14 amino acids. V shed 2 bases and J shed 6 bases, with 10 bases lying between them. Germline-derived CDR1 and CDR2 are SGHTA and FQGNSA. In nucleotides, the CDR3 is TGTGCCAGCAGCTTATTACTAAAGGCCGGGGAGCTGTTTTTT. Translation: CASSLLLKAGELFF.

This sequence joins TRBV2 and TRBJ1-2; 9 nucleotides agree with TRBD1. The germline V gene has CDR1 SNHLY and CDR2 FYNNEI. The CDR3 loop spans 13 amino acids. The ends lost 4 bases at V and 7 bases at J; junction bases unmatched: 4. CDR3 sequence: CASSVRDRAGYTF. In DNA, the CDR3 is TGTGCCAGCAGTGTCAGGGACAGGGCTGGCTACACCTTC.

The chain has TRBV7-2 and TRBJ2-7; maybe TRBD2 (6 bases). This CDR3 has 13 amino acids. Germline CDR1 SGHTA, CDR2 FQGNSA. V lost 2 bases to trimming and J lost 6 bases, with 11 bases between them. The CDR3 is CASSLLRGAEQYF. CDR3 nucleotide sequence: TGTGCCAGCAGCTTACTACGCGGGGCCGAGCAGTACTTC.

The genes are TRBV10-1 and TRBJ2-7; 8 bases agree with TRBD2. Germline V lookup: CDR1 WNHNN, CDR2 SYGVQD (reference sequence). This CDR3 region has 14 residues. V gave up 10 bases and J gave up 0 bases; unmatched junction bases: 8. CDR3 DNA sequence: TGCGCCATCTTTAGCGGGACAAGCTCCTACGAGCAGTACTTC. Its translation: CAIFSGTSSYEQYF.

In its sample, this clonotype was seen a few times. The chain combines TRBV2 with TRBJ1-2; D is ambiguous. CDR3 size: 11 residues. Germline loops: CDR1 SNHLY, CDR2 FYNNEI. Trimming left V 5 bases short and J 7 bases short, with 8 bases between. CDR3: CASSWGLGYTF. CDR3 DNA sequence: TGTGCCAGCAGTTGGGGTCTTGGCTACACCTTC.

This clonotype was detected a few times. The chain combines TRBV7-6 with TRBJ2-1; D is possibly TRBD1 (6 bases). Germline V gene lookup returns CDR1 SGHVS and CDR2 FNYEAQ. Trimming shortened V by 5 bases and J by 2 bases, and 22 bases separated the two germline ends. The CDR3 sequence is 18 residues long. CDR3 region: CASSASQGFGRPYNEQFF. In DNA form, the CDR3 reads TGTGCCAGCAGCGCCTCTCAGGGGTTTGGACGACCCTACAATGAGCAGTTCTTC. Looking up the rest from reference TRBV7-6 and TRBJ2-1 gives the full variable domain: GAGVSQSPRYKVTKRGQDVALRCDPISGHVSLYWYRQALGQGPEFLTYFNYEAQQDKSGLPNDRFSAERPEGSISTLTIQRTEQRDSAMYRCASSASQGFGRPYNEQFFGPGTRLTVL.

V gene TRBV3-1 combines with J gene TRBJ1-5; no clear D gene. CDR3 length: 19 residues. CDR1 LGHDT and CDR2 YNNKEL come from the germline V gene (reference sequence). V lost 0 bases, J lost 5 bases, and 23 bases lay in between. CDR3 amino acids: CASSQESKYKEGEDQPQHF. The CDR3 nucleotides read TGTGCCAGCAGCCAAGAAAGTAAATATAAGGAGGGAGAGGATCAGCCCCAGCATTTT.

This clonotype was observed many times. The chain is built from TRBV7-3 and TRBJ2-2; D ambiguous. This CDR3 is built from 13 residues. V shed 5 bases and J shed 6 bases, with 10 bases lying between them. Per germline, CDR1 SGHTA and CDR2 FQGTGA. CDR3 coding DNA: TGTGCCAGCAGCCCAATTGTGTCCGGGGAGCTGTTTTTT. Protein: CASSPIVSGELFF.

This clonotype showed up just a few times. The V call is TRBV7-2, the J call TRBJ1-2; 10 bases are shared with TRBD1. The germline CDR1 and CDR2 sequences are SGHTA and FQGNSA. The CDR3 totals 14 residues. V lost 6 bases, J lost 4 bases, and 5 bases stayed unmatched. The CDR3: CASRTGGVRYGYTF. As DNA, the CDR3 is TGTGCCAGCAGGACAGGGGGCGTCCGCTATGGCTACACCTTC.

A few counts support this clonotype. The V gene is TRBV5-6, the J gene TRBJ2-7; D not certain. Germline V gives CDR1 SGHDT, CDR2 YYEEEE. Trimming left V 6 bases short and J 2 bases short, with 18 bases between. The CDR3 is made up of 15 amino acids. The CDR3 sequence is CASNSGGLNPYEQYF. The CDR3 DNA is TGTGCCAGCAACTCAGGTGGGCTCAACCCCTACGAGCAGTACTTC.

This clonotype has a handful of counts. The CDR3 protein is CASKAFGQGRMNTEAFF. CDR3 DNA sequence: TGTGCCAGTAAGGCTTTTGGACAGGGGAGGATGAACACTGAAGCTTTCTTT. The rearrangement uses TRBV19 and TRBJ1-1; 9 bases line up with TRBD1. Trimming at V came to 7 bases and at J to 0 bases, leaving 12 bases not matched to a gene. The germline CDR1 and CDR2 sequences are LNHDA and SQIVND (reference sequence). This CDR3 spans 17 amino acids.

The CDR3 DNA reads TGTGCCAGCACCACACTAGGCGAAAGGGCCAATGAGCAGTTCTTC. Translating gives CASTTLGERANEQFF. The rearrangement links TRBV7-8 to TRBJ2-1, with TRBD2 as a possible D gene (5 bases). The germline V and J ends were trimmed by 7 bases and 6 bases, with 19 bases remaining between them. The CDR3 has 15 residues. Germline-derived CDR1 and CDR2 are SGHVS and FQNEAQ.